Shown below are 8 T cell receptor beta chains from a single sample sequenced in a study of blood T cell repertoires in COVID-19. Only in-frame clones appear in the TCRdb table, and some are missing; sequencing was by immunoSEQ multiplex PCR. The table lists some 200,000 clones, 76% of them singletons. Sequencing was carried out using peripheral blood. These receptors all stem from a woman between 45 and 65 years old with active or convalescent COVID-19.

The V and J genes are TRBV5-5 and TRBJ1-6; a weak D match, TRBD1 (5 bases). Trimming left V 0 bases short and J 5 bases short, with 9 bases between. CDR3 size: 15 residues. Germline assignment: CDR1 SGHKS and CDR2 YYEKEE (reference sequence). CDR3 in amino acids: CASSLGGRNNSPLHF. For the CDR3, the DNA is TGTGCCAGCAGCTTGGGGGGCAGGAATAATTCACCCCTCCACTTT.

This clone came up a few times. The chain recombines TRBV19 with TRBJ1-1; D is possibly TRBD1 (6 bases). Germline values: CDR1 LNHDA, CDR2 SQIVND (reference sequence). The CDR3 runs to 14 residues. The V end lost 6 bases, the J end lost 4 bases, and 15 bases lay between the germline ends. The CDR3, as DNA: TGTGCCAGTAGGGACGCGGGGGCGAGCACTGAAGCTTTCTTT. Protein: CASRDAGASTEAFF. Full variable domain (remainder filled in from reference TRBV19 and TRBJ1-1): DGGITQSPKYLFRKEGQNVTLSCEQNLNHDAMYWYRQDPGQGLRLIYYSQIVNDFQKGDIAEGYSVSREKKESFPLTVTSAQKNPTAFYLCASRDAGASTEAFFGQGTRLTVV.

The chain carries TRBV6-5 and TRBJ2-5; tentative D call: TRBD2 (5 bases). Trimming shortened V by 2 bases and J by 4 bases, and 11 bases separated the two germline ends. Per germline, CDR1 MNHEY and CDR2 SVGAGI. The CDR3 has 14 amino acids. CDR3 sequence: CASSYGEGAETQYF. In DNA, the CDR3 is TGTGCCAGCAGTTACGGAGAGGGCGCAGAGACCCAGTACTTC.

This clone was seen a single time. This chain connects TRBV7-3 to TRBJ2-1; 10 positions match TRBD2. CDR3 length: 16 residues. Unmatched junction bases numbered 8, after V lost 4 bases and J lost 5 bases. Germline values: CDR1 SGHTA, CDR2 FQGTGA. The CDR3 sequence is CASSSLAGGQNNEQFF. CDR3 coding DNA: TGTGCCAGCAGCTCGTTAGCGGGGGGCCAAAACAATGAGCAGTTCTTC. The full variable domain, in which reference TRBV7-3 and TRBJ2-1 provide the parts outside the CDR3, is GAGVSQTPSNKVTEKGKYVELRCDPISGHTALYWYRQSLGQGPEFLIYFQGTGAADDSGLPNDRFFAVRPEGSVSTLKIQRTERGDSAVYLCASSSLAGGQNNEQFFGPGTRLTVL.

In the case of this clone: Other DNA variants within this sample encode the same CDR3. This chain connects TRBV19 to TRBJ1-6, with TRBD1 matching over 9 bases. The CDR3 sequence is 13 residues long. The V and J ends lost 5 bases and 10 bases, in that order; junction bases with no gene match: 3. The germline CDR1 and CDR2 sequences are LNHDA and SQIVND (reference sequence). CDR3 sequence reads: CASSRQGESPLHF. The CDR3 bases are TGTGCCAGTAGTCGACAGGGGGAATCACCCCTCCACTTT.

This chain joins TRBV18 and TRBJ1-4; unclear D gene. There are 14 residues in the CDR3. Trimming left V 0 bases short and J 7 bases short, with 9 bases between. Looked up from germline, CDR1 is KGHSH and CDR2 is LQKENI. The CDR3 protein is CASSPPGKGEKLFF. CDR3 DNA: TGTGCCAGCTCACCACCCGGGAAGGGTGAAAAACTGTTTTTT. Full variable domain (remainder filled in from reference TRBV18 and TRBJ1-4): NAGVMQNPRHLVRRRGQEARLRCSPMKGHSHVYWYRQLPEEGLKFMVYLQKENIIDESGMPKERFSAEFPKEGPSILRIQQVVRGDSAAYFCASSPPGKGEKLFFGSGTQLSVL.

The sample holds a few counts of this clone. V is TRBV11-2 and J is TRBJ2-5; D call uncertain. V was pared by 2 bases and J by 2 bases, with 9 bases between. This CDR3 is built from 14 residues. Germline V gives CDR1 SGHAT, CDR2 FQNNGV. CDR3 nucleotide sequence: TGTGCCAGCAGCTTATTTGCGGAGCAAGAGACCCAGTACTTC. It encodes CASSLFAEQETQYF.

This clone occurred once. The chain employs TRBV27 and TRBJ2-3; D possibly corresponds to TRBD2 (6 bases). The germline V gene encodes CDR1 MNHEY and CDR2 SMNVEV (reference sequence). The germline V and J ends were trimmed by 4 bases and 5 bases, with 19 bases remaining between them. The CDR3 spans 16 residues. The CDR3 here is CASSSLRAEGVDTQYF. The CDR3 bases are TGTGCCAGCAGTTCCCTCCGAGCGGAGGGAGTAGATACGCAGTATTTT.